These T cell receptor beta chains were read from a single sample in a study of T cells in Graves' hyperthyroidism and ophthalmopathy. Via MiXCR, TCRdb re-called the multiplex PCR reads, giving one row per CDR3 protein. The sample yields over 350,000 distinct CDR3 sequences, over 12% seen once. The sequenced sample consisted of blood. These receptors were taken from a man aged 45 to 65 with Graves' ophthalmopathy. CDR3s include the opening cysteine and the closing phenylalanine or tryptophan. Fields, in order: J gene, clone size, V gene, D gene, CDR3 DNA, CDR3 protein. D genes are given only for firm matches. Part of the rows lack a size; the others show once, few, many or a class for expanded clones.

>TRBJ2-7|NA|TRBV5-1|TRBD2
TGCGCCAGCAGCGGGGGGGAGGTGGCCTACGAGCAGTACTTC
CASSGGEVAYEQYF
>TRBJ2-7|many|TRBV28|NA
TGTGCCAGCAGCCGCTCGGGTGGGCTCTACGAGCAGTACTTC
CASSRSGGLYEQYF
>TRBJ2-2|few|TRBV10-3|TRBD2
TGTGCCATCAGTTCGACCGGGACTACCGACACCGGGGAGCTGTTTTTT
CAISSTGTTDTGELFF
>TRBJ2-7|many|TRBV18|NA
TGTGCCAGCTCACCTCAGACAGGCTACGAGCAGTACTTC
CASSPQTGYEQYF
>TRBJ2-7|few|TRBV16|NA
TGTGCCAGCAGCCAAGCAGGGCCCAATTACTACGAGCAGTACTTC
CASSQAGPNYYEQYF
>TRBJ2-1|few|TRBV5-1|NA
TGCGCCAGCAGCTTGGCAGACACTTCCTACAATGAGCAGTTCTTC
CASSLADTSYNEQFF
>TRBJ1-1|NA|TRBV19|NA
TGTGCCAGTAGTAGACGTCAGGGACTGAACACTGAAGCTTTCTTT
CASSRRQGLNTEAFF
>TRBJ2-7|many|TRBV7-9|TRBD2
TGTGCCAGCACCAATAGCGGGAGACTCGAGCAGTACTTC
CASTNSGRLEQYF
>TRBJ2-1|NA|TRBV6-1|NA
TGTGCCAGCAGGGAAGCCAAAGGTGAGCAGTTCTTC
CASREAKGEQFF
>TRBJ1-2|NA|TRBV10-3|NA
TGTGCCATCAGTGACTATGGGGGGCAAGGCTATGGCTACACCTTC
CAISDYGGQGYGYTF
>TRBJ2-2|few|TRBV6-1|NA
TGTGCCAGCAGCGCCCGGGGGCTCCACTCCACCGGGGAGCTGTTTTTT
CASSARGLHSTGELFF
>TRBJ1-6|NA|TRBV9|NA
TGTGCCAGCAGCCCTCGAGGGACGGACCTTAATTCACCCCTCCACTTT
CASSPRGTDLNSPLHF
>TRBJ2-2|NA|TRBV29-1|NA
TGCAGCGTTTCCTCGGGGGCGGACACCGGGGAGCTGTTTTTT
CSVSSGADTGELFF
>TRBJ1-1|NA|TRBV6-7|NA
TGTGCCAGCACCCCTGGGAGGGGCCGGAACACTGAAGCTTTCTTT
CASTPGRGRNTEAFF
>TRBJ2-7|NA|TRBV29-1|TRBD1
TGCAGCGTTACCCCGACAGGGATCTACGAGCAGTACTTC
CSVTPTGIYEQYF
>TRBJ2-3|few|TRBV29-1|TRBD1
TGCAGCGGGAACAGGGACAGGCCAGATACGCAGTATTTT
CSGNRDRPDTQYF